The present T cell receptor (beta chain) was sequenced within a study of beta chain features in type 1 diabetes. Whole-study findings and limits: Patients with Type 1 diabetes showed moderately but significantly shorter TCRB CDR3s in all four CD4+ subsets.

What was sequenced were expressed TCRB transcripts, since all of the isolated RNA had been reverse transcribed. Libraries were prepared by immunoSEQ multiplex PCR; TCRdb keeps only in-frame clonotypes and omits some of them. The sample consists of hundreds of thousands of clones, 68% of them appearing once. Based on CD45RO/CCR7/CD25/CD127/CD95/CD27, CD4+ regulatory, stem cell-like memory, naive and central memory cells were sorted. Concerning this clone itself: The antigen remains unidentified. The same CDR3 also results from other DNA sequences found in this sample.

The sequencing sample was made of naive CD4+ T cells from blood. This TCR derives from a man aged 30-40 years in good health.

CDR3 bases: TGCAGCGTGCGGGAAAGCACAGATACGCAGTATTTT. Amino acids: CSVRESTDTQYF. This sequence joins TRBV29-1 and TRBJ2-3, with D maybe TRBD2 (6 bases). Germline lookup yields CDR1 SQVTM and CDR2 ANQGSEA. Trimming left V 6 bases short and J 0 bases short, with 7 bases between. The CDR3 spans 12 residues.